A single sample gave rise to the 10 T cell receptor beta chains below, sequenced in a study of metastatic and nonmetastatic thyroid tumors. Ahead of thyroid surgery, no patient had received treatment of any kind. TCRdb re-called the PCR reads via MiXCR. The repertoire has some 28,000 clones, more than 20% of them found once; the top ten carry 2.4%. Sequencing was performed on blood. The receptor source for this set is a female donor with papillary thyroid cancer or a benign thyroid nodule (not recorded which). Some clones in this sample may be carry-over from other donors' samples.

This clone was observed at least ten times. Likely a read error: the CDR3 ends without its conserved phenylalanine or tryptophan. The gene calls are TRBV9 and TRBJ1-3; 11 bases match TRBD1. V dropped 7 bases and J dropped 0; count of bases not matched to a gene: 12. Germline V gene sequence: CDR1 SGDLS, CDR2 YYNGEE. The CDR3 extends over 18 amino acids. Written as DNA, the CDR3 is TGTGCCAGCGGTGATTCCGGGACAGGGGGTTTCTCTGGAAACACCATATATTCT. As protein: CASGDSGTGGFSGNTIYS.

As for this clone: The junction differs from germline at one of its ends, possibly a read error. This sequence joins TRBV24-1 and TRBJ1-1; D is undetermined. The CDR3 is 14 residues long. Germline V lookup: CDR1 KGHDR, CDR2 SFDVKD. The CDR3 DNA is TGTGCCACCAGTGATTATTACATGGGTCCTGAAGCTCTCTTT. Its protein product is CATSDYYMGPEALF.

A few counts support this clone. The V gene is TRBV4-1, the J gene TRBJ1-2; D possibly corresponds to TRBD1 (5 bases). This CDR3 spans 15 amino acids. The ends were cut back, 0 bases at V and 0 bases at J, with 8 bases in the middle. The germline CDR1 and CDR2 sequences are MGHRA and YSYEKL. CDR3 sequence reads: CASSQEQATNYGYTF. The CDR3 DNA follows: TGCGCCAGCAGCCAAGAACAGGCAACTAACTATGGCTACACCTTC.

This clone was seen ten or more times. This chain's CDR3 is CASSWRGGQETQYF. In nucleotides, the CDR3 is TGTGCCAGCAGCTGGAGAGGGGGCCAAGAGACCCAGTACTTC. This chain joins TRBV11-2 and TRBJ2-5; possibly TRBD1 for D (6 bases). Trimming shortened V by 4 bases and J by 1 base, and 10 bases separated the two germline ends. Germline values: CDR1 SGHAT, CDR2 FQNNGV. The CDR3 is made up of 14 amino acids.

This clone was found many times. V gene TRBV6-4 combines with J gene TRBJ1-6; D unresolved. The germline CDR1 and CDR2 sequences are MRHNA and SNTAGT. The ends were cut back, 2 bases at V and 7 bases at J, with 12 bases in the middle. The CDR3 has 15 residues. The chain's CDR3 is CASSDGPEGNSPLHF. The CDR3 nucleotides read TGTGCCAGCAGTGACGGACCTGAAGGCAATTCACCCCTCCACTTT.

This clone was detected many times. The chain couples TRBV2 to TRBJ1-2, with 7 positions matching TRBD1. CDR3 size: 12 residues. In germline, CDR1 is SNHLY, CDR2 FYNNEI. Trimming took 6 bases from V and 2 from J; bases not matched to a gene: 0. In nucleotides, the CDR3 is TGTGCCAGCAGGGGACAGAACTATGGCTACACCTTC. Its protein is CASRGQNYGYTF.

In this sample, this clone turned up a few times. A read error is possible here, since a much larger clone lies one base away. V is TRBV29-1 and J is TRBJ2-3; possible D gene TRBD1, 6 bases. Germline CDR1 and CDR2: SQVTM and ANQGSEA. Trimming shortened V by 4 bases and J by 6 bases, and 17 bases separated the two germline ends. The CDR3 runs to 14 residues. CDR3 nucleotides: TGCAGCGTTGTCCTGGGGGCAGTGGGGGATACGCAGTATTTT. It yields the protein CSVVLGAVGDTQYF.

At least ten counts were recorded for this clone. The same CDR3 is also encoded by other DNA sequences in this sample. The chain recombines TRBV28 with TRBJ1-5, with 10 bases identical to TRBD1. CDR1 is MDHEN, CDR2 SYDVKM, per germline. The CDR3 sequence is 16 residues long. Unmatched junction bases numbered 10, after V lost 5 bases and J lost 6 bases. This CDR3 is CASSPTGQGLGQPQHF. In nucleotides, the CDR3 is TGTGCCAGCAGTCCGACGGGACAGGGGTTAGGTCAGCCCCAGCATTTT.

Turning to this clone: One end of the junction is discordant with germline, which a read error may explain. The chain links TRBV11-2 to TRBJ1-1; D unresolved. Per the germline V gene, CDR1 is SGHAT and CDR2 is FQNNGV. The CDR3 loop spans 16 amino acids. The CDR3 DNA reads TGTGACAGCAGCTCCCCTTCGGGTGGCGCGGGCACTGAAGCTTTCTTT. It yields the protein CDSSSPSGGAGTEAFF.

By proportion, this clone is medium-sized (0.01 to 0.1%). V gene TRBV5-1 combines with J gene TRBJ1-2; D is possibly TRBD1 (6 bases). The CDR3 has 17 residues. Trimming pared 4 bases from V and 2 bases from J, leaving 21 bases between. Per germline, CDR1 SGHRS and CDR2 YFSETQ. As DNA, the CDR3 is TGCGCCAGCAGCACTTCTAGGACAGACACTACAAACTATGGCTACACCTTC. Protein sequence: CASSTSRTDTTNYGYTF.